What follows are 18 T cell receptor beta chains derived from one specimen sequenced in a study of CD8 T cells in ankylosing spondylitis. TCRdb re-called the 5' RACE reads through MiXCR, storing one row per CDR3 protein. This table holds 150,000 or so distinct CDR3 sequences, 30% to 40% found once. The specimen was synovial fluid, either unsorted or a sorted T cell fraction (not recorded which). These receptors were taken from a male donor with ankylosing spondylitis.

This clonotype came up a few times. The CDR3 reads CASSVPAGGGNEQFF. CDR3 DNA: TGTGCCAGCAGCGTCCCAGCGGGAGGGGGGAATGAGCAGTTCTTC. The V call is TRBV9, the J call TRBJ2-1; 10 bases match TRBD2. Trimming removed 2 bases from V and 7 bases from J; junction bases left unmatched: 6. The CDR3 consists of 15 residues. Germline V gene data show CDR1 as SGDLS and CDR2 as YYNGEE.

CDR3 residues: CSARDTSESSPLHF. CDR3 in DNA: TGCAGTGCTAGAGACACTTCAGAAAGTTCACCCCTCCACTTT. The chain employs TRBV20-1 and TRBJ1-6, with no clear D. This CDR3 has 14 amino acids. With 0 bases removed from V and 9 bases from J, the gap between germline ends came to 12 bases. The germline V gene has CDR1 DFQATT and CDR2 SNEGSKA (reference sequence).

The chain links TRBV6-2 or TRBV6-3 to TRBJ2-7, with 9 bases that match TRBD2. Per germline, CDR1 MNHEY and CDR2 SVGEGT. The CDR3 loop spans 15 amino acids. With 6 bases clipped from V and 4 bases from J, the junction kept 10 bases outside the gene matches. CDR3 sequence: CASSPTGREGYEQYF. DNA for the CDR3: TGTGCCAGCAGCCCTACGGGGCGGGAGGGTTACGAGCAGTACTTC.

This clonotype turned up a few times. This chain connects TRBV6-1 to TRBJ2-3, with TRBD2 matching 11 bases. The junction had 14 bases not matched to a gene; V was cut back by 6 bases and J by 3 bases. The CDR3 totals 18 residues. Looked up from germline, CDR1 is MNHNS and CDR2 is SASEGT. CDR3 sequence: CASSKGGSGRAWTDTQYF. The CDR3 DNA follows: TGTGCCAGCAGCAAAGGGGGTAGCGGGAGGGCGTGGACAGATACGCAGTATTTT.

The chain couples TRBV6-5 to TRBJ1-6, with D possibly matching TRBD1 (6 bases). Trimming removed 3 bases at V and 5 bases at J, with 14 bases between. CDR3 size: 16 residues. Germline loops: CDR1 MNHEY, CDR2 SVGAGI. The CDR3 spells CASSYSRTENNSPLHF. The DNA for the CDR3 is TGTGCCAGCAGTTATTCCCGGACAGAAAATAATTCACCCCTCCACTTT.

The V and J genes are TRBV15 and TRBJ2-1; the match to TRBD2 covers 9 bases. The germline V gene encodes CDR1 LNHNV and CDR2 YYDKDF (reference sequence). The V and J ends lost 3 bases and 3 bases, in that order; junction bases with no gene match: 6. The CDR3 consists of 16 residues. The CDR3 protein is CATSRGDSGGYNEQFF. The CDR3 nucleotides are TGTGCCACCAGCAGGGGGGATAGCGGGGGCTACAATGAGCAGTTCTTC.

The V gene is TRBV29-1, the J gene TRBJ2-1, with D possibly matching TRBD2 (5 bases). Germline CDR1 SQVTM, CDR2 ANQGSEA. This CDR3 comprises 11 residues. The V gene lost 6 bases and the J gene lost 4 bases, with 7 bases spanning the gap. The CDR3: CSVRVYNEQFF. The CDR3 nucleotides are TGCAGCGTGAGGGTTTACAATGAGCAGTTCTTC.

The table lists this clonotype with a few counts. V gene TRBV20-1 combines with J gene TRBJ1-1; TRBD1 might be the D (5 bases). Per germline, CDR1 DFQATT and CDR2 SNEGSKA (reference sequence). Trimming cost V 0 bases and J 3 bases, with 8 bases left between them. The CDR3 loop spans 13 amino acids. The CDR3: CSAREQADTEAFF. DNA for the CDR3: TGCAGTGCTAGAGAACAGGCCGACACTGAAGCTTTCTTT.

At least ten counts were recorded for this clonotype. The chain's CDR3 is CASSQRGGHTEAFF. CDR3 nucleotides: TGTGCCAGCAGCCAACGAGGCGGACACACTGAAGCTTTCTTT. This rearrangement joins TRBV4-2 to TRBJ1-1; D unclear. V was cut by 2 bases and J by 3 bases, with 10 bases left in between. This CDR3 region has 14 residues. The germline V gene has CDR1 LGHNA and CDR2 YNFKEQ.

This clonotype was observed a few times. The chain combines TRBV12-3 or TRBV12-4 with TRBJ1-2; 8 bases align to TRBD1. V shed 7 bases and J 8 bases; nucleotides not matched to a gene: 6. The CDR3 covers 12 residues. The CDR3 spells CASTRQGLGYTF. The CDR3 DNA is TGTGCCAGCACCCGACAGGGGTTAGGCTACACCTTC.

The chain carries TRBV3-1 and TRBJ2-7; D perhaps matches TRBD2 (7 bases). CDR3 size: 14 residues. From germline, CDR1 is LGHDT and CDR2 YNNKEL (reference sequence). V was trimmed by 4 bases and J by 6 bases, leaving 16 bases between them. CDR3 DNA: TGTGCCAGCAGCCCGGGGGGCACAGGGCGCGAGCAGTACTTC. This gives the protein CASSPGGTGREQYF.

The chain uses TRBV7-9 and TRBJ1-2; D gene ambiguous. Per germline, CDR1 SEHNR and CDR2 FQNEAQ (reference sequence). The V end was cut by 5 bases, the J end by 1 base, with 8 bases between. The CDR3 is 13 residues long. DNA for the CDR3: TGTGCCAGCAGCCCGGGAGTTAACTATGGCTACACCTTC. It translates to CASSPGVNYGYTF.

This chain connects TRBV6-2 or TRBV6-3 to TRBJ2-5; D gene uncertain. This CDR3 has 11 residues. Trimming pared 4 bases from V and 9 bases from J, leaving 9 bases between. The germline V gene encodes CDR1 MNHEY and CDR2 SVGEGT. CDR3 sequence: CASSSDFAQYF. The CDR3 bases are TGTGCCAGCAGTTCCGACTTTGCCCAGTACTTC.

This clonotype appeared many times. The chain is built from TRBV30 and TRBJ2-2; tentative D call: TRBD2 (6 bases). The ends were cut back, 0 bases at V and 11 bases at J, with 25 bases in the middle. CDR1 GTSNPN and CDR2 SVGIG come from the germline V gene (reference sequence). This CDR3 region has 17 residues. The CDR3 DNA reads TGTGCCTGGAGTGTAAACGGGTTTGGGCCTGTGCGGGGAGAGCTGTTTTTT. It is translated as CAWSVNGFGPVRGELFF.

This clonotype was counted ten times or more. The genes are TRBV11-2 and TRBJ2-5; 9 bases map to TRBD2. The V and J ends lost 0 bases and 2 bases, in that order; junction bases with no gene match: 4. CDR3 length: 16 residues. The germline V gene has CDR1 SGHAT and CDR2 FQNNGV. The CDR3 loop reads CASSLELGLAQETQYF. CDR3 in DNA: TGTGCCAGCAGCTTAGAACTAGGACTAGCGCAAGAGACCCAGTACTTC.

This clonotype was observed at least ten times. The genes are TRBV18 and TRBJ2-1, with D possibly called TRBD1 or TRBD2 (5 bases each). Trimming took 3 bases from V and 5 from J, leaving 11 bases between them. This CDR3 is 14 amino acids long. Germline V CDR1 and CDR2: KGHSH, LQKENI. The CDR3 DNA reads as TGTGCCAGCTCACCCCGGGACCGCGACAATGAGCAGTTCTTC. Translated: CASSPRDRDNEQFF.

The gene calls are TRBV5-1 and TRBJ2-2; TRBD1 is a possible D gene (5 bases). CDR3 length equals 15 residues. The V end lost 0 bases, the J end lost 1 base, and 7 bases lay between the germline ends. Looked up from germline, CDR1 is SGHRS and CDR2 is YFSETQ. The CDR3 spells CASSLGTLNTGELFF. Here the CDR3 DNA reads TGCGCCAGCAGCTTGGGGACACTGAACACCGGGGAGCTGTTTTTT.

This clonotype was seen only a few times. The genes are TRBV18 and TRBJ1-4; TRBD1 aligns across 9 bases. This CDR3 has 15 residues. CDR1 is KGHSH and CDR2 is LQKENI in the germline V gene. V lost 2 bases to trimming and J lost 6 bases; unmatched junction nucleotides: 4. CDR3 region: CASSPWGQGDEKLFF. The CDR3 coding sequence is TGTGCCAGCTCACCATGGGGACAGGGCGATGAAAAACTGTTTTTT.